The clone carrying this TCR beta chain has more than one count but fewer than ten. Its antigen is unidentified. Sorting gave populations that all exceeded 95% purity. The sample comes from a study of beta chain features in type 1 diabetes. As for the study in general: Sorted cells from all samples, numbering almost 110 million, were examined. Study conclusions and caveats: A closer apparent resemblance between naive, central memory and Treg TCRB repertoires was seen in patients than in healthy donors.

This CDR3 has 15 residues. Germline trimming cut 8 bases from V and 5 bases from J; bases unmatched to any gene: 14. Germline V gene sequence: CDR1 SQVTM, CDR2 ANQGSEA. Expressed TCRB transcripts were sequenced because the isolated RNA had all been reverse transcribed beforehand. The method was immunoSEQ multiplex PCR; TCRdb's version includes in-frame clones alone and lacks a portion of them. The table includes 200,000 to 250,000 clones, approximately 10% detected once. The genes are TRBV29-1 and TRBJ2-1; 8 nucleotides agree with TRBD2. Sequenced sample: central memory CD4+ T cells from blood. This receptor was taken from a man between 18 and 29 years old in good health. CDR3 DNA sequence: TGCAGCACCCGGCTGGATGTAGCGGGAAACAATGAGCAGTTCTTC. This encodes CSTRLDVAGNNEQFF.